These 26 T cell receptor beta chains came from one sample sequenced in a study of T cells after yellow fever vaccination. One entry per CDR3 protein results from TCRdb running MiXCR on the 5' RACE reads. Found here are tens of thousands of distinct CDR3 sequences, around 7.3% of them singletons; the top ten hold around 38%. Material: CD8+ T cells sorted from PBMCs, obtained on the day of the yellow fever booster vaccination. These TCRs come from a man aged 25-45 years who received the YFV17D yellow fever vaccine.

This clonotype was seen at least ten times. This chain connects TRBV3-1 to TRBJ2-3, with TRBD2 matching 8 bases. This CDR3 comprises 14 residues. Germline-derived CDR1 and CDR2 are LGHDT and YNNKEL (reference sequence). Trimming took 0 bases from V and 11 from J; bases not matched to a gene: 7. The chain's CDR3 is CASSQEASGLRQYF. CDR3 nucleotides: TGTGCCAGCAGCCAAGAGGCTAGCGGGTTAAGGCAGTATTTT.

There are a few counts of this clonotype. The chain recombines TRBV12-3 or TRBV12-4 with TRBJ2-3; the match to TRBD1 covers 8 bases. Trimming cost V 5 bases and J 5 bases; bases outside gene matches: 9. This CDR3 spans 15 amino acids. The CDR3 protein is CASSLVGQGGDTQYF. In DNA form, the CDR3 reads TGTGCCAGCAGTCTAGTAGGACAGGGAGGAGATACGCAGTATTTT.

This clonotype occurred many times. V is TRBV7-9 and J is TRBJ2-7; 10 positions match TRBD1. Germline loops: CDR1 SEHNR, CDR2 FQNEAQ (reference sequence). V lost 6 bases, J lost 3 bases, and 8 bases stayed unmatched. The CDR3 loop spans 15 amino acids. CDR3 amino acids: CASSAADRGVYEQYF. CDR3 in DNA: TGTGCCAGCAGTGCGGCGGACAGGGGGGTCTACGAGCAGTACTTC.

The chain employs TRBV7-9 and TRBJ2-7; no clear D gene. This CDR3 region has 14 residues. Germline V gene data show CDR1 as SEHNR and CDR2 as FQNEAQ (reference sequence). Trimming removed 5 bases at V and 3 bases at J, with 14 bases between. The CDR3 region has the DNA TGTGCCAGCAGCCCCGGGCGCCTACGCTACGAGCAGTACTTC. It yields the protein CASSPGRLRYEQYF.

The chain combines TRBV7-2 with TRBJ2-7; D gene ambiguous. The germline CDR1 and CDR2 sequences are SGHTA and FQGNSA. Trimming cost V 5 bases and J 2 bases, with 19 bases left between them. The CDR3 contains 16 residues. The CDR3 DNA reads TGTGCCAGCAGCCCCCCTTTTCTTGTGGGCCCCTACGAGCAGTACTTC. This encodes CASSPPFLVGPYEQYF.

This clonotype was recorded at least ten times. The V gene is TRBV29-1, the J gene TRBJ2-2; D gene uncertain. The V end was cut by 4 bases, the J end by 6 bases, with 6 bases between. Germline lookup yields CDR1 SQVTM and CDR2 ANQGSEA. The CDR3 consists of 11 residues. CDR3 sequence (DNA): TGCAGCGTTGGCGGAGCCGGGGAGCTGTTTTTT. The encoded protein is CSVGGAGELFF.

For this clonotype: The junction does not match germline at one end; this may be a read error. This chain links TRBV3-1 with TRBJ2-1; 9 positions match TRBD2. The germline V gene has CDR1 LGHDT and CDR2 YNNKEL (reference sequence). The CDR3 runs 17 residues. The CDR3 sequence: CATSQDIGGLAVNEQFF. The DNA of the CDR3 is TGTGCCACCAGCCAAGATATTGGGGGACTAGCTGTGAATGAGCAGTTCTTC.

This sequence joins TRBV6-1 and TRBJ1-5; 7 positions match TRBD1. CDR3 length equals 15 residues. Germline trimming cut 6 bases from V and 0 bases from J; bases unmatched to any gene: 5. Germline V gene sequence: CDR1 MNHNS, CDR2 SASEGT. CDR3 bases: TGTGCCAGCAGGGACCGACAGGGTAGCAATCAGCCCCAGCATTTT. Translation: CASRDRQGSNQPQHF.

The chain links TRBV7-3 to TRBJ2-1; weak D call: TRBD2 (6 bases). Germline V gene data show CDR1 as SGHTA and CDR2 as FQGTGA. V shed 2 bases and J shed 2 bases, with 22 bases lying between them. The length of the CDR3 is 19 residues. The CDR3 is CASSLSGGSGLLTYNEQFF. The CDR3 DNA follows: TGTGCCAGCAGCTTATCTGGAGGGAGTGGGCTGTTAACCTACAATGAGCAGTTCTTC.

The rearrangement uses TRBV3-1 and TRBJ1-2; 10 positions agree with TRBD1. The J segment lost 5 bases and the V segment lost 11 bases, leaving 20 bases of the junction unmatched. This CDR3 is built from 17 residues. Germline CDR1 LGHDT, CDR2 YNNKEL (reference sequence). In DNA form, the CDR3 reads TGTGCCTCCACCCAAGGGTACCGGGACAGGGGTCCGTATGGCTACACCTTC. Its translation: CASTQGYRDRGPYGYTF.

This clonotype was detected only a few times. The chain has TRBV20-1 and TRBJ2-7; 7 bases are a match to TRBD1. Germline V CDR1 and CDR2: DFQATT, SNEGSKA (reference sequence). The CDR3 loop spans 13 amino acids. V shed 6 bases, J shed 6 bases, and the junction held 11 bases outside the gene matches. The CDR3 reads CSAEGQRGSEQYF. Here the CDR3 DNA reads TGCAGTGCAGAGGGACAGCGTGGGAGCGAGCAGTACTTC.

This clonotype was observed a few times. The chain has TRBV25-1 and TRBJ2-3; D unclear. The V and J ends lost 6 bases and 4 bases respectively, with 2 bases between them. Germline V gene sequence: CDR1 MGHDK, CDR2 SYGVNS. The CDR3 spans 10 residues. The CDR3 sequence: CASRSDTQYF. The CDR3 DNA follows: TGTGCCAGCAGGTCAGATACGCAGTATTTT. Looking up the rest from reference TRBV25-1 and TRBJ2-3 gives the full variable domain: EADIYQTPRYLVIGTGKKITLECSQTMGHDKMYWYQQDPGMELHLIHYSYGVNSTEKGDLSSESTVSRIRTEHFPLTLESARPSHTSQYLCASRSDTQYFGPGTRLTVL.

This clonotype turned up a few times. This chain links TRBV19 with TRBJ2-1; D might be TRBD1 or TRBD2, each matching 5 bases. This CDR3 is built from 14 residues. From germline, CDR1 is LNHDA and CDR2 SQIVND (reference sequence). V lost 10 bases and J 7 bases, leaving 20 bases between the germline ends. CDR3 bases: TGTGCCACCCGAGGGGCCATGACCATGAATGAGCAGTTCTTC. Protein sequence: CATRGAMTMNEQFF.

This clonotype has at least ten counts. This chain links TRBV29-1 with TRBJ2-5; 8 nucleotides agree with TRBD2. V gave up 3 bases and J gave up 3 bases; unmatched junction bases: 3. The CDR3 is made up of 13 amino acids. Looked up from germline, CDR1 is SQVTM and CDR2 is ANQGSEA. CDR3 sequence: CSVDGGGKETQYF. DNA of the CDR3: TGCAGCGTTGACGGGGGGGGAAAAGAGACCCAGTACTTC.

The rearrangement uses TRBV11-2 and TRBJ2-6; D remains unclear. This CDR3 comprises 15 residues. Germline lookup yields CDR1 SGHAT and CDR2 FQNNGV. V lost 1 base to trimming and J lost 0 bases, with 4 bases between them. Here the CDR3 reads CASSLARSGANVLTF. The CDR3 DNA reads as TGTGCCAGCAGCTTAGCACGCTCTGGGGCCAACGTCCTGACTTTC.

The chain links TRBV7-8 to TRBJ2-2, with 9 bases fitting TRBD1. CDR3 size: 15 residues. J gave up 5 bases and V 5 bases, and 6 bases lay outside the gene matches. The germline CDR1 and CDR2 sequences are SGHVS and FQNEAQ. The CDR3 DNA reads TGTGCCAGCAGCCCGACGGGACAGGGTACCGGGGAGCTGTTTTTT. This sequence encodes CASSPTGQGTGELFF.

This clonotype was seen only a few times. The chain combines TRBV6-5 with TRBJ2-1, with 7 bases fitting TRBD2. With 2 bases clipped from V and 9 bases from J, the junction kept 10 bases outside the gene matches. Germline CDR1 MNHEY, CDR2 SVGAGI. The CDR3 consists of 15 residues. The CDR3 spells CASSYLAGEPFEQFF. The CDR3 DNA reads TGTGCCAGCAGTTACCTGGCGGGAGAGCCCTTTGAGCAGTTCTTC.

This clonotype has a handful of counts. The V gene is TRBV19, the J gene TRBJ2-3; unclear D gene. Between the trimmed V and J ends, which lost 2 bases and 0 bases, there was a span of 9 bases. The germline V gene encodes CDR1 LNHDA and CDR2 SQIVND (reference sequence). The CDR3 length is 15 residues. The CDR3 region is CASSIRLASTDTQYF. In DNA form, the CDR3 reads TGTGCCAGTAGTATACGGCTGGCTAGCACAGATACGCAGTATTTT. The variable domain in full, with the rest retrieved from reference TRBV19 and TRBJ2-3, is DGGITQSPKYLFRKEGQNVTLSCEQNLNHDAMYWYRQDPGQGLRLIYYSQIVNDFQKGDIAEGYSVSREKKESFPLTVTSAQKNPTAFYLCASSIRLASTDTQYFGPGTRLTVL.

This clonotype has just a few counts. CDR3 nucleotides: TGTGCCAGCAGCCGAGGACCGCAAGAGACCCAGTACTTC. This encodes CASSRGPQETQYF. The chain uses TRBV14 and TRBJ2-5, with D unresolved. The CDR3 extends over 13 amino acids. Per germline, CDR1 SGHDN and CDR2 FVKESK. V was trimmed by 4 bases and J by 2 bases, leaving 8 bases between them. The full variable domain, its missing parts supplied by reference TRBV14 and TRBJ2-5, is EAGVTQFPSHSVIEKGQTVTLRCDPISGHDNLYWYRRVMGKEIKFLLHFVKESKQDESGMPNNRFLAERTGGTYSTLKVQPAELEDSGVYFCASSRGPQETQYFGPGTRLLVL.

This clonotype was seen a few times. CDR3 residues: CSVRERVTEGTQYF. DNA for the CDR3: TGCAGCGTCCGGGAGCGGGTGACAGAGGGTACGCAGTATTTT. The chain couples TRBV29-1 to TRBJ2-3; D may be TRBD2 (6 bases). The CDR3 length is 14 residues. Trimming cost V 6 bases and J 8 bases, with 21 bases left between them. Per the germline V gene, CDR1 is SQVTM and CDR2 is ANQGSEA.

The chain combines TRBV12-2 with TRBJ2-1; the D call TRBD2 from the table was never checked on the DNA. TRBV12-2 is a pseudogene locus. The CDR3 consists of 16 residues. CDR3 sequence: CASRLITGHSYNEQFF. Here the CDR3 DNA reads TGTGCAAGTCGCTTAATCACGGGCCATTCCTACAATGAGCAGTTCTTC.

This clonotype was recorded at least ten times. The chain employs TRBV7-2 and TRBJ2-1; the D gene is possibly TRBD1 (6 bases). This CDR3 contains 16 residues. CDR1 SGHTA and CDR2 FQGNSA come from the germline V gene. V was clipped by 10 bases and J by 2 bases, with 21 bases between them. The CDR3 is CATDDPGAQAYNEQFF. CDR3 DNA sequence: TGTGCCACCGACGATCCAGGGGCGCAAGCCTACAATGAGCAGTTCTTC.

This chain links TRBV11-2 with TRBJ2-7; D is ambiguous. Germline V gives CDR1 SGHAT, CDR2 FQNNGV. V lost 3 bases and J 1 base, leaving 7 bases between the germline ends. The CDR3 consists of 13 residues. The CDR3 loop is CASSFGWSYEQYF. As DNA, the CDR3 is TGTGCCAGCAGCTTTGGCTGGTCCTACGAGCAGTACTTC.

This clonotype was seen at least ten times. V and J are TRBV20-1 and TRBJ2-7; D not resolved. CDR3 length equals 13 residues. The V end was cut by 3 bases, the J end by 3 bases, with 12 bases between. Germline V gives CDR1 DFQATT, CDR2 SNEGSKA (reference sequence). CDR3 nucleotide sequence: TGCAGTGCTAGGTCCCCCCCGGGCTACGAGCAGTACTTC. Its translation: CSARSPPGYEQYF.

This clonotype appeared many times. This chain uses TRBV10-3 with TRBJ2-1; D is uncertain. Looked up from germline, CDR1 is ENHRY and CDR2 is SYGVKD. This CDR3 has 13 residues. Trimming pared 0 bases from V and 8 bases from J, leaving 8 bases between. The CDR3 is CAISESVLDEQFF. Written as DNA, the CDR3 is TGTGCCATCAGTGAGTCCGTGTTGGATGAGCAGTTCTTC.

Many counts were recorded for this clonotype. The chain has TRBV6-2 or TRBV6-3 and TRBJ2-7; the D is unclear. Trimming stripped 4 bases from V and 7 bases from J, with 8 bases between. The CDR3 is 11 residues long. Germline CDR1 is MNHEY and CDR2 is SVGEGT. The CDR3: CASSFAQEQYF. In nucleotides, the CDR3 is TGTGCCAGCAGTTTCGCCCAGGAGCAGTACTTC.